The subject of this entry is one TCR beta chain. Data came from immunoSEQ multiplex PCR; TCRdb stores just in-frame clones and leaves some out. Among a few hundred thousand clones listed, roughly 85% were seen once. Participants had their cohort set by participant-reported clinical history. The data originate from a study of blood T cell repertoires in COVID-19. This CDR3 contains 12 residues. Deletions cut 4 bases from V and 2 bases from J, with 4 bases between. From germline, CDR1 is LGHDT and CDR2 YNNKEL (reference sequence). The source material was PBMCs or T cells enriched from blood (not recorded which). V is TRBV3-1 (or the pseudogene TRBV3-2) and J is TRBJ2-3; D uncertain. This TCR derives from a man aged 40-49 years who had recovered from COVID-19. The CDR3 nucleotides are TGTGCCAGCAGCCTCTCCACAGATACGCAGTATTTT. Amino acid sequence: CASSLSTDTQYF.